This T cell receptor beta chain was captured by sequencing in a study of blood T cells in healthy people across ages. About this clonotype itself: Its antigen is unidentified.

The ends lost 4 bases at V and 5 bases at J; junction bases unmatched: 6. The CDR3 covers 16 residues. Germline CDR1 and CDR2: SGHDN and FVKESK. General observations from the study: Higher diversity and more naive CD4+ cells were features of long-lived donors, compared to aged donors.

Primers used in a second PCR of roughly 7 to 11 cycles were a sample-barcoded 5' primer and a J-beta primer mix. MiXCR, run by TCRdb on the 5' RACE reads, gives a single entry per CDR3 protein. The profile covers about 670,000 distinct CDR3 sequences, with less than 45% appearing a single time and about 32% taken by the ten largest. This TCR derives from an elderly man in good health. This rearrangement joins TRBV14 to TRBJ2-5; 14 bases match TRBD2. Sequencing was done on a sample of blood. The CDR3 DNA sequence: TGTGCCAGCAGCCTCACGGGGACTAGCGGGAGTGAGACCCAGTACTTC. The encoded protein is CASSLTGTSGSETQYF.